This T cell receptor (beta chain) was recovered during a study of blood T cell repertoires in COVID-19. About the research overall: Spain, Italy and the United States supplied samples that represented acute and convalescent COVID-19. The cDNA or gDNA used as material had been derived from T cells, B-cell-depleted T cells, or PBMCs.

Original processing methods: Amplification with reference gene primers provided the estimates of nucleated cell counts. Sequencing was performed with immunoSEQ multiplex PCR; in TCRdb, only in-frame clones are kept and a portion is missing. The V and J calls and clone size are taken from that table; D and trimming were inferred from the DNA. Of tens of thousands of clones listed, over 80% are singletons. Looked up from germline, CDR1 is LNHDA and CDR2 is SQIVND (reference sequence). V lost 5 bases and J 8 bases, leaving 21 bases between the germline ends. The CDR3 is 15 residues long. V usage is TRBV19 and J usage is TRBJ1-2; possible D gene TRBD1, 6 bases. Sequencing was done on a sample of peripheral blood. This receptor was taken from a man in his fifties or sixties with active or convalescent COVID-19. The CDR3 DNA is TGTGCCAGTAGTCAATCCACAGGGTTCACCGGGGGCTACACCTTC. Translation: CASSQSTGFTGGYTF.